This is a list of T cell receptor beta chains from one sample in a study of identifying expanded T cells in peripheral blood. TCRdb's copy holds only in-frame clones and misses some; the assay was immunoSEQ multiplex PCR. The sample lists approximately 100,000 clones, around 89% occurring once. Sequencing was done on a sample of blood. These receptors were taken from a person between 18 and 69 years old in good health. Each CDR3 is given with its conserved first and last residue. The order of the fields is D gene, V gene, J gene, clone size, CDR3 protein, CDR3 DNA. The D gene is left open where the match is weak. Only some rows state a clone size, as once, few, many or a class for expanded clones.

.	TRBV2	TRBJ2-5	.	CASSDLQGGETQYF	TGTGCCAGCAGTGACTTACAGGGAGGAGAGACCCAGTACTTC
.	TRBV21-1	TRBJ1-2	few	CASSIPGSLNYGYTF	TGTGCCAGCAGCATCCCGGGCAGCCTTAACTATGGCTACACCTTC
TRBD1	TRBV10-3	TRBJ2-7	.	CAISEVQGAYEQYF	TGTGCCATCAGTGAAGTACAGGGGGCGTACGAGCAGTACTTC
TRBD1	TRBV6-5	TRBJ1-2	.	CASSPGQGRDGYTF	TGTGCCAGCAGCCCGGGACAGGGAAGGGATGGCTACACCTTC
TRBD1	TRBV5-1	TRBJ2-5	.	CASSLGQGPQETQYF	TGCGCCAGCAGCTTAGGACAGGGACCTCAAGAGACCCAGTACTTC
.	TRBV6-6	TRBJ2-7	.	CASGETGIKGAYEQYF	TGTGCCAGCGGCGAGACAGGCATCAAAGGCGCCTACGAGCAGTACTTC
.	TRBV6-6	TRBJ1-1	.	CASSYTLNTEAFF	TGTGCCAGCAGTTACACCCTGAACACTGAAGCTTTCTTT
TRBD2	TRBV9	TRBJ2-5	.	CASSPRLAGVTQYF	TGTGCCAGCAGCCCAAGACTAGCGGGGGTGACCCAGTACTTC
TRBD2	TRBV11-2	TRBJ2-2	.	CASSSTGLGGELFF	TGTGCCAGCAGCTCTACCGGACTAGGCGGGGAGCTGTTTTTT
.	TRBV7-2	TRBJ1-3	.	CASSSLPGELSGNTIYF	TGTGCCAGCAGCAGCCTGCCAGGGGAACTCTCTGGAAACACCATATATTTT
.	TRBV4-2	TRBJ1-1	.	CASSQYRNTEAFF	TGTGCCAGCAGCCAGTACAGAAACACTGAAGCTTTCTTT
TRBD2	TRBV27	TRBJ2-1	few	CASGKRLAGTNEQFF	TGTGCCAGCGGAAAGAGACTAGCGGGGACCAATGAGCAGTTCTTC
.	TRBV7-2	TRBJ2-5	.	CASSLALQETQYF	TGTGCCAGCAGCTTAGCACTTCAAGAGACCCAGTACTTC
.	TRBV7-9	TRBJ1-5	.	CASSSAVENIAQPQHF	TGTGCCAGCAGCTCCGCCGTAGAGAACATTGCTCAGCCCCAGCATTTT
.	TRBV5-5	TRBJ2-1	.	CASSLLPFSNEQFF	TGTGCCAGCAGCTTGCTCCCCTTTAGCAATGAGCAGTTCTTC
.	TRBV7-2	TRBJ2-5	.	CASRRQGGETQYF	TGTGCCAGTCGTCGGCAGGGGGGGGAGACCCAGTACTTC
TRBD1	TRBV4-3	TRBJ1-2	.	CASSLTGVSYGYTF	TGCGCCAGCAGCCTAACAGGGGTGAGCTATGGCTACACCTTC
.	TRBV13	TRBJ2-2	once	CASSSRKGGLRRTGELFF	TGTGCCAGCAGCTCCAGAAAGGGGGGGTTAAGACGTACCGGGGAGCTGTTTTTT
TRBD1	TRBV2	TRBJ2-4	.	CASSASRGLAKNIQYF	TGTGCCAGCAGTGCTTCAAGGGGGCTAGCCAAAAACATTCAGTACTTC
.	TRBV6-5	TRBJ1-2	.	CASSYSGAEDYGYTF	TGTGCCAGCAGTTACTCGGGGGCAGAAGACTATGGCTACACCTTC
.	TRBV6-5	TRBJ1-5	few	CASSYSREQPQHF	TGTGCCAGCAGTTACTCGAGAGAACAGCCCCAGCATTTT
.	TRBV2	TRBJ1-1	.	CASSDRVADTEAFF	TGTGCCAGCAGTGACAGGGTAGCAGACACTGAAGCTTTCTTT
TRBD2	TRBV11-3	TRBJ2-1	.	CASSLDQGGTGPYNEQFF	TGTGCCAGCAGCTTAGATCAGGGAGGGACGGGCCCCTACAATGAGCAGTTCTTC
.	TRBV4-3	TRBJ1-1	.	CASSQEAGYTEAFF	TGCGCCAGCAGCCAAGAGGCAGGATACACTGAAGCTTTCTTT
.	TRBV15	TRBJ1-6	.	CATREGGRYNSPLHF	TGTGCCACCAGGGAGGGAGGGCGATATAATTCACCCCTCCACTTT
TRBD1	TRBV2	TRBJ1-6	.	CASRGDRGYSYNSPLHF	TGTGCCAGCCGGGGGGACAGGGGATACTCCTATAATTCACCCCTCCACTTT
.	TRBV18	TRBJ1-2	.	CASSPPGTGYGYTF	TGTGCCAGCTCACCACCGGGGACGGGGTATGGCTACACCTTC
.	TRBV7-2	TRBJ2-4	few	CASSLEPEVVAKNIQYF	TGTGCCAGCAGCTTGGAGCCGGAAGTAGTAGCCAAAAACATTCAGTACTTC
.	TRBV5-6	TRBJ1-2	.	CASSPADTNYGYTF	TGTGCCAGCAGCCCGGCGGACACTAACTATGGCTACACCTTC
TRBD2	TRBV11-2	TRBJ2-1	.	CASSFSLAGGEQFF	TGTGCCAGCAGCTTTTCCCTAGCGGGTGGTGAGCAGTTCTTC
TRBD1	TRBV6-1	TRBJ2-7	.	CASSDRQGAGFYEQYF	TGTGCCAGCAGTGACCGACAGGGGGCCGGATTCTACGAGCAGTACTTC
TRBD1	TRBV16	TRBJ1-2	.	CASSPGQGAGYTF	TGTGCCAGCAGTCCCGGACAGGGGGCTGGCTACACCTTC
.	TRBV18	TRBJ1-5	.	CASSRDSNQPQHF	TGTGCCAGCTCACGGGACAGCAATCAGCCCCAGCATTTT
TRBD2	TRBV7-9	TRBJ2-1	.	CASSPRGGGGLSYNEQFF	TGTGCCAGCAGCCCCCGGGGGGGCGGGGGCTTATCCTACAATGAGCAGTTCTTC
TRBD1	TRBV10-3	TRBJ1-3	.	CAINNRGGENTIYF	TGTGCCATCAATAACAGGGGAGGCGAAAACACCATATATTTT
.	TRBV5-6	TRBJ2-7	.	CASSLEGTWLGGYEQYF	TGTGCCAGCAGCTTGGAAGGTACTTGGCTAGGAGGCTACGAGCAGTACTTC
.	TRBV28	TRBJ2-4	.	CASSSNWQQNKNIQYF	TGTGCCAGCAGCTCAAATTGGCAGCAGAACAAAAACATTCAGTACTTC
TRBD1	TRBV6-5	TRBJ2-7	.	CASSYSTGSEQYF	TGTGCCAGCAGTTACTCGACAGGGAGCGAGCAGTACTTC
.	TRBV19	TRBJ1-5	.	CASSIRFNQPQHF	TGTGCCAGTAGTATTCGATTCAATCAGCCCCAGCATTTT
.	TRBV7-2	TRBJ2-1	.	CASSFSAGSYYNEQFF	TGTGCCAGCAGCTTTTCGGCGGGGTCTTACTACAATGAGCAGTTCTTC
.	TRBV7-9	TRBJ2-2	.	CASSLLGLNTGELFF	TGTGCCAGCAGCTTACTTGGACTTAACACCGGGGAGCTGTTTTTT
TRBD1	TRBV19	TRBJ2-5	.	CASSTPREGASQETQYF	TGTGCCAGTAGTACCCCGCGTGAGGGGGCGTCCCAAGAGACCCAGTACTTC
.	TRBV6-5	TRBJ2-3	.	CASSYPGGDTQYF	TGTGCCAGCAGTTACCCCGGGGGAGATACGCAGTATTTT
.	TRBV30	TRBJ1-1	.	CAWSFDIENTEAFF	TGTGCCTGGAGCTTCGACATTGAGAACACTGAAGCTTTCTTT
TRBD1	TRBV7-9	TRBJ1-3	.	CASTPPAGGFSGNTIYF	TGTGCCAGCACCCCACCGGCAGGGGGCTTCTCTGGAAACACCATATATTTT
.	TRBV6-5	TRBJ1-2	.	CASSESGIGGYTF	TGTGCCAGCAGTGAGTCTGGGATCGGCGGCTACACCTTC
TRBD2	TRBV28	TRBJ2-5	.	CASSLPSGGVETQYF	TGTGCCAGCAGTTTACCTAGCGGGGGGGTCGAGACCCAGTACTTC
.	TRBV6-5	TRBJ1-6	once	CASSYVGTGDSPLHF	TGTGCCAGCAGTTACGTTGGGACTGGGGATTCACCCCTCCACTTT
.	TRBV27	TRBJ2-1	.	CASSSYLAGEQFF	TGTGCCAGCAGTTCCTACCTCGCGGGGGAGCAGTTCTTC
.	TRBV2	TRBJ1-1	.	CASSGQMNTEAFF	TGTGCCAGCAGTGGTCAGATGAACACTGAAGCTTTCTTT
TRBD1	TRBV5-6	TRBJ1-2	.	CASSDLTGGSRDGYTF	TGTGCCAGCAGCGATCTCACAGGGGGCTCCCGTGATGGCTACACCTTC
.	TRBV6-5	TRBJ2-1	once	CASSIGVGEQFF	TGTGCCAGCAGCATCGGGGTAGGTGAGCAGTTCTTC
.	TRBV6-1	TRBJ1-2	.	CASLMPWVRGYTF	TGTGCCAGCCTAATGCCCTGGGTGAGAGGCTACACCTTC